This T cell receptor beta chain originates from a study of blood T cell repertoires in COVID-19. Study details: T cells, B-cell-depleted T cells, or PBMCs provided the cDNA or gDNA that served as material.

The CDR3 totals 16 residues. In germline, CDR1 is SGHRS, CDR2 YFSETQ. The V and J ends lost 3 bases and 2 bases, in that order; junction bases with no gene match: 5. The authors' processing: Amplifying reference gene primers gave estimates of nucleated cell counts. Measured with immunoSEQ multiplex PCR; TCRdb has only the in-frame clones, and not every one. The V and J calls and clone size were taken over from that table, and D and trimming were inferred from the DNA. The sample records 120,000 or so clones, 70% to 85% being singletons. Sample: peripheral blood. The chain has TRBV5-1 and TRBJ2-6; TRBD1 matches at 7 bases. The TCR comes from a woman aged 45 to 65 with acute or convalescent COVID-19. This chain's CDR3 is CASSYDREPGANVLTF. The CDR3 DNA follows: TGCGCCAGCAGCTACGACAGGGAACCTGGGGCCAACGTCCTGACTTTC. Together with reference TRBV5-1 and TRBJ2-6, the CDR3 gives the full variable domain: KAGVTQTPRYLIKTRGQQVTLSCSPISGHRSVSWYQQTPGQGLQFLFEYFSETQRNKGNFPGRFSGRQFSNSRSEMNVSTLELGDSALYLCASSYDREPGANVLTFGAGSRLTVL.